This TCR beta chain is from a study of shared clonotypes between healthy human individuals. Whole-study context: The study enrolled two women and a few men aged 18 to 49.

Sequencing used immunoSEQ multiplex PCR; TCRdb keeps in-frame clones, though not all of them. The sample has over 750,000 clones, 90% to 98% seen once. Study observations and caveats: Relative to their counterparts shared across all four donors, non-shared clonotypes exhibited diminished generation probabilities.

Naive CD8 cells comprised CD45RO-negative, CCR7-positively selected cells, excluding terminally differentiated effector memory CD45RA+ cells. The CDR3 loop spans 15 amino acids. V lost 5 bases to trimming and J lost 6 bases, with 17 bases between them. Germline V gives CDR1 MNHEY, CDR2 SMNVEV (reference sequence). Remarks on this clone: Its antigen is unidentified.

This sequence originates from a man aged 25 to 40 in good health. The sample comprised naive CD8+ T cells sorted from blood. The chain carries TRBV27 and TRBJ2-1; D unresolved. This CDR3 reads CASSPYRGLLNEQFF. As DNA, the CDR3 is TGTGCCAGCAGTCCATACAGAGGCCTACTCAATGAGCAGTTCTTC.